These 7 T cell receptor beta chains originate from one sample sequenced in a study of cytomegalovirus exposure and HLA in healthy donors. PCR amplification relied on 60 Vbeta primers (plus 13 Jbeta primers). The assay was immunoSEQ multiplex PCR, and TCRdb's table has in-frame clones only and misses some. The sample contains approximately 170,000 clones, about 64% of which appear only once. The sequenced material came from PBMCs. Source of these receptors: a man in his fifties or sixties in good health and CMV-seronegative.

The V gene is TRBV11-2, the J gene TRBJ1-1; D is possibly TRBD1 (6 bases). This CDR3 contains 13 residues. Germline V gives CDR1 SGHAT, CDR2 FQNNGV. The germline V and J ends were trimmed by 0 bases and 11 bases, with 13 bases remaining between them. The CDR3 region has the DNA TGTGCCAGCAGCTTAGAGACAGGAAGAGGTGCTTTCTTT. Translated: CASSLETGRGAFF. Full variable domain (outside the CDR3, taken from reference TRBV11-2 and TRBJ1-1): EAGVAQSPRYKIIEKRQSVAFWCNPISGHATLYWYQQILGQGPKLLIQFQNNGVVDDSQLPKDRFSAERLKGVDSTLKIQPAKLEDSAVYLCASSLETGRGAFFGQGTRLTVV.

V is TRBV11-1 and J is TRBJ2-7; the D gene is possibly TRBD1 (6 bases). V dropped 3 bases and J dropped 4 bases, with 10 bases sitting between them. The length of the CDR3 is 13 residues. Looked up from germline, CDR1 is SGHAT and CDR2 is FQDESV (reference sequence). The CDR3 DNA is TGTGCCAGCAGCTTCGGACAGACTTACGAGCAGTACTTC. It yields the protein CASSFGQTYEQYF.

The chain carries TRBV5-1 and TRBJ1-4; D is perhaps TRBD1 (6 bases). The V gene's germline CDR1 is SGHRS and CDR2 YFSETQ. This CDR3 contains 15 residues. The ends were cut back, 5 bases at V and 5 bases at J, with 16 bases in the middle. The DNA for the CDR3 is TGCGCCAGCAGTCCCCTGGCAGGGGCGAATGAAAAACTGTTTTTT. Protein sequence: CASSPLAGANEKLFF.

This clone was detected a few times. The chain is built from TRBV28 and TRBJ2-7; D may be TRBD1 (5 bases). The CDR3 has 15 residues. The V and J ends lost 4 bases and 2 bases respectively, with 15 bases between them. The germline V gene encodes CDR1 MDHEN and CDR2 SYDVKM. The CDR3 is CASSSPRDLAYEQYF. CDR3 in DNA: TGTGCCAGCAGTTCCCCCAGGGATCTAGCCTACGAGCAGTACTTC.

V usage is TRBV19 and J usage is TRBJ1-1; D might be TRBD1 (5 bases). The CDR3 contains 17 residues. V was cut by 1 base and J by 1 base, with 16 bases left in between. Germline CDR1 is LNHDA and CDR2 is SQIVND (reference sequence). CDR3: CASSIGMWGGANTEAFF. The DNA for the CDR3 is TGTGCCAGTAGTATAGGAATGTGGGGAGGGGCGAACACTGAAGCTTTCTTT.

V and J are TRBV7-9 and TRBJ2-7, with 8 positions matching TRBD1. The length of the CDR3 is 16 residues. Germline CDR1 is SEHNR and CDR2 is FQNEAQ (reference sequence). The trim removed 4 bases at V and 0 bases at J, leaving 8 bases unmatched. The chain's CDR3 is CASSYPTGVSSYEQYF. In DNA form, the CDR3 reads TGTGCCAGCAGCTATCCGACAGGGGTAAGCTCCTACGAGCAGTACTTC.

The chain recombines TRBV19 with TRBJ2-7; maybe TRBD2 (5 bases). This CDR3 comprises 13 residues. Trimming cost V 1 base and J 5 bases, with 9 bases left between them. Germline loops: CDR1 LNHDA, CDR2 SQIVND (reference sequence). CDR3 sequence (DNA): TGTGCCAGTAGTATAGGCCCCGGGAACGAGCAGTACTTC. Translation gives CASSIGPGNEQYF.